This is a list of T cell receptor beta chains from one sample in a study of T cell responses to AZD1222 COVID-19 vaccine. The protocol was immunoSEQ multiplex PCR, while the TCRdb copy is restricted to in-frame clones and leaves out a portion. This sample has 80,000 or so clones, with about three quarters found just once. The specimen was peripheral blood, collected 28 days after the second dose of the MenACWY control vaccine. Receptor source: an adult who received the MenACWY meningococcal vaccine as a control. Each CDR3 is given with its conserved first and last residue. The order of the fields is V gene, J gene, CDR3 length, D gene, clone size, CDR3 protein, CDR3 DNA. The D gene is left open where the match is weak. Not every row has a clone size; where given, it reads once, few, many or a size class.

>TRBV3-1/TRBV3-2|TRBJ1-2|14|-|few
CASSLGRNNYGYTF
TGTGCCAGCAGCCTAGGGAGAAATAACTATGGCTACACCTTC
>TRBV2|TRBJ2-1|13|-|-
CASSLNLNNEQFF
TGTGCCAGCAGTTTGAACCTCAACAATGAGCAGTTCTTC
>TRBV29-1|TRBJ2-7|13|-|-
CSVANLDGYEQYF
TGCAGCGTTGCTAACTTGGACGGCTACGAGCAGTACTTC
>TRBV27|TRBJ2-3|16|TRBD2|-
CASSFGAGGPSDTQYF
TGTGCCAGCAGTTTCGGGGCGGGAGGGCCCTCAGATACGCAGTATTTT
>TRBV19|TRBJ1-2|11|-|-
CASNAGRGYTF
TGTGCCAGTAATGCAGGGAGAGGCTACACCTTC
>TRBV6-5|TRBJ1-2|12|-|-
CASSQAGWGYTF
TGTGCCAGCAGCCAAGCAGGGTGGGGCTACACCTTC
>TRBV11-3|TRBJ1-2|18|-|-
CASSLDLRRSVTNYGYTF
TGTGCCAGCAGCTTAGATCTAAGGAGGTCAGTCACTAACTATGGCTACACCTTC
>TRBV29-1|TRBJ2-1|14|TRBD2|-
CSVEGLAGADEQFF
TGCAGCGTTGAAGGTCTAGCGGGAGCGGATGAGCAGTTCTTC
>TRBV19|TRBJ1-4|16|TRBD1|-
CASSKAGGTTNEKLFF
TGTGCCAGTAGCAAGGCAGGGGGCACCACTAATGAAAAACTGTTTTTT
>TRBV7-2|TRBJ1-1|14|-|-
CASSQGHFYTEAFF
TGTGCCAGCAGCCAGGGACACTTCTACACTGAAGCTTTCTTT
>TRBV28|TRBJ1-2|11|-|-
CASSVQGSYTF
TGTGCCAGCAGTGTACAAGGAAGCTACACCTTC
>TRBV2|TRBJ1-2|12|-|-
CAGSTGAHGYTF
TGTGCCGGATCGACAGGAGCTCATGGCTACACCTTC
>TRBV3-1/TRBV3-2|TRBJ2-1|15|TRBD1|-
CASSYDRGFKDEQFF
TGTGCCAGCAGTTATGACAGGGGCTTTAAGGATGAGCAGTTCTTC
>TRBV6-1|TRBJ1-1|19|-|once
CASSEEMRKAGRGSTEAFF
TGTGCCAGCAGTGAAGAAATGCGGAAGGCAGGGAGGGGGAGCACTGAAGCTTTCTTT
>TRBV28|TRBJ1-4|15|-|-
CASSSTATTNEKLFF
TGTGCCAGCAGTTCCACTGCAACAACTAATGAAAAACTGTTTTTT
>TRBV28|TRBJ1-2|15|TRBD1|few
CASTGPGQGVYGYTF
TGTGCCAGCACCGGTCCGGGACAGGGAGTCTATGGCTACACCTTC